The sample holds a few counts of the clone carrying this TCR beta chain. The antigen remains undetermined. This sample was taken from a study of blood T cells in healthy people across ages. Across the whole study: The capture of about one barcoded beta molecule per two T cells was achieved by template switching. Study-wide results and limits: What prevented conclusive comparison of naive and antigen-experienced cells was that PBMCs were unsorted.

For the second PCR, which ran for roughly 6 to 12 cycles, a sample-barcoded 5' primer and a J-beta primer mix were used. Researchers report that each sample yielded at least 2.5 million CDR3-containing paired-end reads. MiXCR was run by TCRdb on the 5' RACE reads, yielding one entry per CDR3 protein. The sample lists some 1.5 million distinct CDR3 sequences, roughly 43% occurring once. The CDR3 spans 16 residues. Germline-derived CDR1 and CDR2 are DFQATT and SNEGSKA (reference sequence). J lost 1 base, V lost 6 bases, and 13 bases had no gene match. Each donor had about 9.6 milliliters of peripheral blood drawn.

This clonotype originated in a woman between 18 and 29 years old in good health. Sequencing used blood. This chain uses TRBV20-1 with TRBJ2-7, with TRBD1 identical over 9 bases. The CDR3 loop reads CSAREGDRGFSYEQYF. For the CDR3, the DNA is TGCAGTGCGCGAGAGGGCGACAGGGGGTTTTCCTACGAGCAGTACTTC.